A single sample is the source of the 10 T cell receptor beta chains below, sequenced in a study of metastatic and nonmetastatic thyroid tumors. TCRdb reanalyzed the PCR reads with MiXCR. The data hold 7,000 to 10,000 clones, with 24% observed a single time. Each patient went into thyroid surgery without having received any treatment. Sequences were obtained from tumor tissue. Receptors originate from a female donor with papillary thyroid cancer or a benign thyroid nodule (not recorded which). Some clones in this sample may be carry-over from other donors' samples.

Turning to this clone: The junction departs from germline at one end; a sequencing error may be responsible. This chain connects TRBV30 to TRBJ1-4; TRBD1 is a possible D gene (6 bases). The CDR3 has 15 amino acids. Germline-derived CDR1 and CDR2 are GTSNPN and SVGIG (reference sequence). The CDR3 sequence is CAWSIIPGQWDKQFF. CDR3 nucleotides: TGTGCCTGGAGTATAATCCCGGGACAATGGGACAAACAGTTTTTT.

The CDR3 DNA reads as TGTGCCAGCAGCTTAGGGCCTTGGGGACAGACCTCCTACGAGCAGTACTTC. Protein product: CASSLGPWGQTSYEQYF. J is TRBJ2-7 and V is TRBV7-2; 7 positions agree with TRBD1. The CDR3 sequence is 17 residues long. Looked up from germline, CDR1 is SGHTA and CDR2 is FQGNSA. V shed 1 base and J 0 bases; nucleotides not matched to a gene: 9.

This clone showed up many times. This sequence joins TRBV9 and TRBJ2-3, with D tentatively TRBD2 (6 bases). The V and J ends lost 0 bases and 9 bases respectively, with 11 bases between them. This CDR3 contains 13 residues. CDR1 SGDLS and CDR2 YYNGEE come from the germline V gene. The CDR3 DNA reads as TGTGCCAGCAGCGTAGGGCGGGATGGAACGCAGTATTTT. Protein product: CASSVGRDGTQYF.

This clone ranks as medium-sized. The rearrangement links TRBV7-9 to TRBJ1-6; D is undetermined. Germline loops: CDR1 SEHNR, CDR2 FQNEAQ (reference sequence). V lost 5 bases and J lost 0, with 8 bases in between. The CDR3 has 15 amino acids. CDR3 region: CASSPGSSYNSPLHF. The CDR3 nucleotides read TGTGCCAGCAGCCCGGGTAGCTCCTATAATTCACCCCTCCACTTT. Using reference TRBV7-9 and TRBJ1-6 for the parts outside the CDR3, the full variable domain is DTGVSQNPRHKITKRGQNVTFRCDPISEHNRLYWYRQTLGQGPEFLTYFQNEAQLEKSRLLSDRFSAERPKGSFSTLEIQRTEQGDSAMYLCASSPGSSYNSPLHFGNGTRLTVT.

Relative to its sample, this clone is large. The chain is built from TRBV10-3 and TRBJ2-7; 7 nucleotides agree with TRBD2. Germline CDR1 reads ENHRY; CDR2 reads SYGVKD. The CDR3 is 15 residues long. The junction had 8 bases not matched to a gene; V was cut back by 3 bases and J by 3 bases. The CDR3 bases are TGTGCCATCAGTGATCTGGCGGGAGTATTCTACGAGCAGTACTTC. It specifies CAISDLAGVFYEQYF.

The chain recombines TRBV6-1 with TRBJ1-5; TRBD1 is a possible D gene (5 bases). The length of the CDR3 is 15 residues. Germline V lookup: CDR1 MNHNS, CDR2 SASEGT. V lost 2 bases and J 0 bases, leaving 8 bases between the germline ends. CDR3 sequence (DNA): TGTGCCAGCAGTGAACAGGGTGTTAGCAATCAGCCCCAGCATTTT. Translation: CASSEQGVSNQPQHF.

This clone occurred many times. This rearrangement joins TRBV15 to TRBJ2-1, with 9 bases lining up with TRBD1. Germline V lookup: CDR1 LNHNV, CDR2 YYDKDF (reference sequence). V lost 4 bases, J lost 1 base, and 2 bases stayed unmatched. This CDR3 has 15 residues. CDR3 coding DNA: TGTGCCACCAGCATTGACAGGGGGTCCTACAATGAGCAGTTCTTC. This gives the protein CATSIDRGSYNEQFF.

This clone was seen more than once but under ten times. The CDR3 DNA sequence: TGTGCCAGCAGATTGACAGGGTGGGACTACGAGCAGTACTTC. Translated: CASRLTGWDYEQYF. The V and J genes are TRBV6-1 and TRBJ2-7; TRBD1 agrees at 7 bases. CDR3 length equals 14 residues. Germline values: CDR1 MNHNS, CDR2 SASEGT. V lost 6 bases, J lost 3 bases, and 8 bases stayed unmatched.

This clone was found a few times. This chain joins TRBV6-1 and TRBJ2-7; D unclear. The germline CDR1 and CDR2 sequences are MNHNS and SASEGT. V lost 1 base and J 3 bases, leaving 10 bases between the germline ends. The CDR3 runs 14 residues. The chain's CDR3 is CASSEVGRYYEQYF. The CDR3 DNA follows: TGTGCCAGCAGTGAAGTCGGCAGGTACTACGAGCAGTACTTC.

In its sample, this clone ranks as medium-sized (0.01 to 0.1%). This sequence joins TRBV5-4 and TRBJ2-7, with 9 nucleotides matching TRBD1. This CDR3 is built from 18 residues. V dropped 0 bases and J dropped 0; count of bases not matched to a gene: 10. CDR1 SGHNT and CDR2 YYREEE come from the germline V gene (reference sequence). The DNA of the CDR3 is TGTGCCAGCAGCTTGGCATTCGGGACAGGGCCGAGCTCCTACGAGCAGTACTTC. This codes for CASSLAFGTGPSSYEQYF.